This TCR beta chain was captured in a study of neurological immune-mediated disorders. The time point: longitudinal time-point 3. The CDR3 has 17 amino acids. CDR1 SGHTA and CDR2 FQGTGA come from the germline V gene. Trimming removed 2 bases from V and 7 bases from J; junction bases left unmatched: 13. TCRdb reprocessed the 5' RACE reads with MiXCR, giving one entry per CDR3 protein. The table lists around 100,000 distinct CDR3 sequences, under 14% of them singletons. The rearrangement uses TRBV7-3 and TRBJ2-2, with 7 nucleotides matching TRBD2. Sequenced material: PBMCs. The origin of this receptor is a female donor with HTLV-1-associated myelopathy (HAM/TSP). In DNA form, the CDR3 reads TGTGCCAGCAGCTTATTGGCAGCTAGCGGCCTCGGCGGGGAGCTGTTTTTT. As protein: CASSLLAASGLGGELFF.